The T cell receptor (beta chain) under discussion was sequenced for a study of blood T cells in healthy people across ages. Study summary: Researchers report that template switching captured about one barcoded beta molecule per two T cells.

This clonotype has only a few counts. The CDR3 totals 14 residues. V was trimmed by 5 bases and J by 6 bases, leaving 19 bases between them. Per germline, CDR1 DFQATT and CDR2 SNEGSKA (reference sequence). Primers used in a second PCR of roughly 6 to 11 cycles were a sample-barcoded 5' primer and a J-beta primer mix. MiXCR, run by TCRdb on the 5' RACE reads, gives a single entry per CDR3 protein. The sample carries 1.4 million or so distinct CDR3 sequences, roughly 43% recorded once. The chain has TRBV20-1 and TRBJ1-1; the D gene is possibly TRBD1 (6 bases). Sample: blood. The TCR was taken from a woman aged 18 to 35 in good health. Here the CDR3 reads CSARGDKGSSEAFF. The CDR3, as DNA: TGCAGTGCTCGCGGGGACAAGGGGTCTTCTGAAGCTTTCTTT.